Presented here are 17 T cell receptor beta chains from one specimen sequenced in a study of OX40 agonist ivuxolimab in advanced cancers. Method: immunoSEQ multiplex PCR; TCRdb's copy keeps in-frame clones and lacks some. The sample includes about 45,000 clones, about 90% of them seen just once. This specimen consisted of CD4+ or CD8+ T cells sorted from blood, obtained in a trial of the OX40 agonist ivuxolimab. The origin of the receptors is an adult with an advanced solid tumor such as melanoma, head and neck, liver or kidney cancer.

The rearrangement links TRBV11-1 to TRBJ2-7; tentatively, D is TRBD1 (5 bases). V dropped 5 bases and J dropped 1 base, with 12 bases sitting between them. CDR3 length: 14 residues. Germline CDR1 and CDR2: SGHAT and FQDESV (reference sequence). The DNA of the CDR3 is TGTGCCAGCAGCCCACGATCAGGGTCCTACGAGCAGTACTTC. This codes for CASSPRSGSYEQYF.

The V gene is TRBV29-1, the J gene TRBJ1-4; D is uncertain. This CDR3 contains 13 residues. Germline-derived CDR1 and CDR2 are SQVTM and ANQGSEA. V was shortened by 4 bases and J by 3 bases, with 9 bases between the two germline ends. CDR3 sequence (DNA): TGCAGCGTTGGTGGGAGACCTAATGAAAAACTGTTTTTT. Translation: CSVGGRPNEKLFF.

The CDR3 loop reads CASRAGLAASLSDTQYF. The CDR3 DNA is TGTGCCAGCAGAGCGGGACTAGCGGCCAGTTTGTCAGATACGCAGTATTTT. V gene TRBV27 combines with J gene TRBJ2-3; 11 bases match TRBD2. This CDR3 contains 17 residues. Trimming cost V 6 bases and J 4 bases; bases outside gene matches: 12. Germline V gene sequence: CDR1 MNHEY, CDR2 SMNVEV (reference sequence).

The table lists this clone with a count of one. The chain is built from TRBV28 and TRBJ2-5, with TRBD1 identical over 8 bases. This CDR3 is 13 amino acids long. The germline gives CDR1 MDHEN, CDR2 SYDVKM. V was clipped by 5 bases and J by 11 bases; unmatched bases: 10. CDR3 in amino acids: CASSPDRGRMQYF. The CDR3 coding sequence is TGTGCCAGCAGTCCCGACAGGGGCAGGATGCAGTACTTC.

The chain recombines TRBV4-1 with TRBJ1-3, with D possibly being TRBD1 (6 bases). Trimming took 2 bases from V and 7 from J, leaving 15 bases between them. Germline values: CDR1 MGHRA, CDR2 YSYEKL. The CDR3 sequence is 15 residues long. CDR3 loop: CASSQFATGYNTIYF. The CDR3 DNA follows: TGCGCCAGCAGCCAATTCGCAACAGGGTACAACACCATATATTTT.

The rearrangement joins TRBV7-3 to TRBJ2-1; perhaps TRBD1 as D (6 bases). Germline assignment: CDR1 SGHTA and CDR2 FQGTGA. The V gene lost 3 bases and the J gene lost 7 bases, with 10 bases spanning the gap. The CDR3 length is 13 residues. The DNA of the CDR3 is TGTGCCAGCAGCTTGGAGCAGGGGAATGAGCAGTTCTTC. Protein sequence: CASSLEQGNEQFF.

The genes are TRBV11-1 and TRBJ2-6, with a possible D match to TRBD2 (6 bases). Germline V gene sequence: CDR1 SGHAT, CDR2 FQDESV (reference sequence). Trimming removed 0 bases at V and 0 bases at J, with 6 bases between. The CDR3 has 16 amino acids. The CDR3 loop reads CASSLAGGSGANVLTF. CDR3 DNA: TGTGCCAGCAGCTTAGCCGGGGGCTCTGGGGCCAACGTCCTGACTTTC. Together with reference TRBV11-1 and TRBJ2-6, the CDR3 gives the full variable domain: EAEVAQSPRYKITEKSQAVAFWCDPISGHATLYWYRQILGQGPELLVQFQDESVVDDSQLPKDRFSAERLKGVDSTLKIQPAELGDSAMYLCASSLAGGSGANVLTFGAGSRLTVL.

The chain combines TRBV20-1 with TRBJ2-4, with 7 bases identical to TRBD2. J lost 13 bases, V lost 6 bases, and 6 bases had no gene match. Looked up from germline, CDR1 is DFQATT and CDR2 is SNEGSKA (reference sequence). This CDR3 comprises 10 residues. For the CDR3, the DNA is TGCAGTGCCCTGGGGGAGGGGCAGTACTTC. It translates to CSALGEGQYF.

The chain recombines TRBV30 with TRBJ1-1, with D perhaps TRBD1 (6 bases). This CDR3 spans 13 amino acids. V was pared by 5 bases and J by 5 bases, with 15 bases between. CDR1 GTSNPN and CDR2 SVGIG come from the germline V gene (reference sequence). Written as DNA, the CDR3 is TGTGCCTGGGGGGGCCGGGGTAGTACTGAAGCTTTCTTT. This encodes CAWGGRGSTEAFF.

Note on this clone: One junction end does not reproduce the germline sequence, and a read error may be involved. The J gene is TRBJ2-7, the V gene TRBV23-1, with TRBD1 matching over 9 bases. TRBV23-1 is an ORF, with its function uncertain. The CDR3 has 17 amino acids. CDR3 protein: CASSPSGPGQGSFEQYF. In nucleotides, the CDR3 is TGCGCCAGCAGCCCCTCGGGCCCGGGACAGGGATCCTTCGAGCAGTACTTC.

A single count supports this clone. This sequence joins TRBV2 and TRBJ1-2; maybe TRBD1 (6 bases). There are 15 residues in the CDR3. V lost 4 bases and J lost 6, with 18 bases in between. Germline-derived CDR1 and CDR2 are SNHLY and FYNNEI. CDR3 bases: TGTGCCAGCAGTGGAGGGACATCGGAGGCTCATGGCTACACCTTC. It codes for CASSGGTSEAHGYTF.

V gene TRBV30 combines with J gene TRBJ1-5, with a tentative D call TRBD1 (6 bases). V was trimmed by 4 bases and J by 7 bases, leaving 20 bases between them. This CDR3 comprises 15 residues. The V gene's germline CDR1 is GTSNPN and CDR2 SVGIG (reference sequence). The CDR3: CAWTLGRGAGQPQHF. The CDR3, as DNA: TGTGCCTGGACTCTAGGGAGGGGGGCAGGGCAGCCCCAGCATTTT.

V usage is TRBV7-2 and J usage is TRBJ1-2, with TRBD1 identical over 11 bases. After removal of 3 bases from V and 8 bases from J, the junction contained 5 bases not matched to a gene. This CDR3 comprises 14 residues. Germline-derived CDR1 and CDR2 are SGHTA and FQGNSA. CDR3 sequence (DNA): TGTGCCAGCAGCTTGGACAGGGGGCGCGAAGGCTACACCTTC. Its protein is CASSLDRGREGYTF.

V usage is TRBV9 and J usage is TRBJ2-2; unclear D gene. Germline V lookup: CDR1 SGDLS, CDR2 YYNGEE. The CDR3 is 16 residues long. Trimming left V 3 bases short and J 1 base short, with 13 bases between. CDR3 region: CASSGTAGWNTGELFF. The CDR3 nucleotides are TGTGCCAGCAGCGGGACCGCTGGCTGGAACACCGGGGAGCTGTTTTTT.

The rearrangement uses TRBV11-2 and TRBJ1-5; possibly TRBD1 for D (5 bases). Trimming cost V 5 bases and J 3 bases, with 14 bases left between them. The CDR3 is made up of 15 amino acids. The germline V gene has CDR1 SGHAT and CDR2 FQNNGV. CDR3 coding DNA: TGTGCCAGCAGCCAATCCTGGGGCCTCAATCAGCCCCAGCATTTT. Translated, it gives CASSQSWGLNQPQHF.

V usage is TRBV6-1 and J usage is TRBJ1-2; TRBD1 matches 9 bases. This CDR3 spans 14 amino acids. From germline, CDR1 is MNHNS and CDR2 SASEGT. Trimming removed 6 bases from V and 5 bases from J; junction bases left unmatched: 7. The CDR3 here is CASRGQGNAYGYTF. The CDR3 coding sequence is TGTGCCAGCAGGGGACAGGGTAATGCGTATGGCTACACCTTC.

This rearrangement joins TRBV9 to TRBJ2-2; a possible D gene is TRBD2 (5 bases). Deletions cut 4 bases from V and 7 bases from J, with 20 bases between. The length of the CDR3 is 16 residues. Germline assignment: CDR1 SGDLS and CDR2 YYNGEE. CDR3 amino acids: CASSLLEVRVVGELFF. The CDR3 DNA is TGTGCCAGCAGCCTGCTGGAGGTCCGGGTTGTCGGGGAGCTGTTTTTT.